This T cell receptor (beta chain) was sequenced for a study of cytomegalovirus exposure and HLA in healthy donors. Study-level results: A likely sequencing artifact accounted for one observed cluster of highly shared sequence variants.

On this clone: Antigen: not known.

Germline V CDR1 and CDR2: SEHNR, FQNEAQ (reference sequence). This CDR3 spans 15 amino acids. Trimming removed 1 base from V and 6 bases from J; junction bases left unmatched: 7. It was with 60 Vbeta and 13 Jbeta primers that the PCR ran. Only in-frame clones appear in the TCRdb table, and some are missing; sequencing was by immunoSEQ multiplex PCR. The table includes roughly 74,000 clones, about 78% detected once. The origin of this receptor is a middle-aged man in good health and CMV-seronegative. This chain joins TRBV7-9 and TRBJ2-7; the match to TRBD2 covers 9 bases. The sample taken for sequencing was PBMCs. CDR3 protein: CASSLGAGGPGEQYF. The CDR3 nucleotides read TGTGCCAGCAGCTTAGGGGCGGGAGGGCCTGGCGAGCAGTACTTC.